This TCR beta chain was recovered during a study of T cells in Graves' hyperthyroidism and ophthalmopathy. Amplification yielded TCR beta CDR3 regions, with RNA transcripts as the source. The HTBI set primed first-round TCR CDR3 RT-PCR. TCRdb independently ran MiXCR on the multiplex PCR reads; one entry per CDR3 protein. The table has about 420,000 distinct CDR3 sequences, around 14% seen once. V lost 2 bases and J 7 bases, leaving 9 bases between the germline ends. Looked up from germline, CDR1 is SGHTA and CDR2 is FQGTGA. The CDR3 contains 13 residues. The J gene is TRBJ2-1, the V gene TRBV7-3, with D perhaps matching TRBD1 (5 bases). The clonotype originates from a young woman with Graves' hyperthyroidism. Sequenced material: blood. CDR3 region: CASSLLGPNEQFF. The CDR3 bases are TGTGCCAGCAGCTTACTGGGGCCAAATGAGCAGTTCTTC.